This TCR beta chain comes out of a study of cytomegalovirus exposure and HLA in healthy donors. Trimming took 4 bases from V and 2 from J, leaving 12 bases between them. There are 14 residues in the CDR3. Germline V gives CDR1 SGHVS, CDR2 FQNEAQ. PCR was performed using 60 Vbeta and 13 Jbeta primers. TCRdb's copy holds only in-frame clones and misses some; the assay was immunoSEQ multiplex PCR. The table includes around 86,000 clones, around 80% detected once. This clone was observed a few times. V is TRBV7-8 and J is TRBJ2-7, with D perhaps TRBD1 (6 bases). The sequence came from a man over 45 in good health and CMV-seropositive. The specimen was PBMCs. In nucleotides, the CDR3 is TGTGCCAGCAGCTCCACCGGACAGACCTACGAGCAGTACTTC. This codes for CASSSTGQTYEQYF.